This TCR beta chain was obtained from a study of sequential checkpoint blockade in melanoma. Study summary: First-line arms were nivolumab then ipilimumab, or the reverse, randomized 1:1.

Trimming cost V 4 bases and J 2 bases; bases outside gene matches: 8. CDR1 and CDR2 (germline): LGHNA, YSLEER. This CDR3 is built from 16 residues. A few counts support this clone. Measured with immunoSEQ multiplex PCR; TCRdb has only the in-frame clones, and not every one. Here the sample spans approximately 9,000 clones, around 60% being singletons. Specified treatment: randomized to nivolumab then ipilimumab (arm A) or the reverse (arm B). This specimen consisted of CD8+ T cells sorted from blood (inferred from file names), obtained from a patient given nivolumab and ipilimumab in sequence. The rearrangement joins TRBV4-3 to TRBJ1-3, with 7 bases matching TRBD1. The TCR comes from a human donor with melanoma. In DNA form, the CDR3 reads TGCGCCAGCAGCCCTTCACCCGACAGGGCTGGAAACACCATATATTTT. Translated: CASSPSPDRAGNTIYF.